This record looks at one TCR beta chain sequence and its context. Antigen unknown. It was with 60 Vbeta and 13 Jbeta primers that the PCR ran. The table came from immunoSEQ multiplex PCR; TCRdb's copy has only in-frame clones and leaves some out. The sample records roughly 110,000 clones, over 65% being singletons. The sample originates from a study of cytomegalovirus exposure and HLA in healthy donors. Study-level results: Reports described diagnosis of cytomegalovirus status by the classifier as highly specific and sensitive. Most of the TCR beta V segments (in an earlier analysis) were productive either about 87% or about 30% of the time. Highly shared sequence variants in one cluster were likely a sequencing artifact. Among immune exposure information, only CMV serostatus was available.

Germline values: CDR1 SGHNT, CDR2 YYREEE (reference sequence). CDR3 length equals 13 residues. Deletions cut 4 bases from V and 4 bases from J, with 11 bases between. This sequence joins TRBV5-4 and TRBJ2-5; D remains unclear. This TCR was sampled from a woman aged 40 to 49 in good health and CMV-seropositive. Sequenced material: PBMCs. In DNA form, the CDR3 reads TGTGCCAGCAGCCCTCCGATGAGAGAGACCCAGTACTTC. Translated: CASSPPMRETQYF.